Presented here are 12 T cell receptor beta chains from one specimen sequenced in a study of blood T cell repertoires in COVID-19 (dated by TCRdb to about 2020). The library relied on the immunoSEQ multiplex PCR assay. TCRdb mirrors the immuneACCESS table, restricted to in-frame sequences. Some clones are absent from its copies; in checked studies, under half trace to an unresolved V gene, and the reason for the others is unknown. For this sample there are about 150,000 clones; approximately 90% appear just once. The ten largest clones add up to 15% of the sample. The sequenced material came from peripheral blood. The receptors originated from a woman aged 40 to 55 with acute or convalescent COVID-19.

The chain employs TRBV5-1 and TRBJ1-5; D unclear. This CDR3 region has 14 residues. CDR1 and CDR2 (germline): SGHRS, YFSETQ. Trimming left V 0 bases short and J 7 bases short, with 11 bases between. CDR3 amino acids: CASSLGDGRQPQHF. CDR3 sequence (DNA): TGCGCCAGCAGCTTGGGTGACGGGAGGCAGCCCCAGCATTTT. Looking up the rest from reference TRBV5-1 and TRBJ1-5 gives the full variable domain: KAGVTQTPRYLIKTRGQQVTLSCSPISGHRSVSWYQQTPGQGLQFLFEYFSETQRNKGNFPGRFSGRQFSNSRSEMNVSTLELGDSALYLCASSLGDGRQPQHFGDGTRLSIL.

V and J are TRBV4-1 and TRBJ2-3; a weak D match, TRBD2 (5 bases). CDR3 length: 15 amino acids. CDR1 and CDR2 (germline): MGHRA, YSYEKL. Trimming pared 9 bases from V and 5 bases from J, leaving 21 bases between. The CDR3 nucleotides read TGCGCCAGTTTGTCCGGGAACGGACGAAAAGATACGCAGTATTTT. Translating gives CASLSGNGRKDTQYF.

This clone showed up just a few times. The V and J genes are TRBV7-2 and TRBJ2-3; no clear D. V was clipped by 1 base and J by 2 bases, with 10 bases between them. The CDR3 loop spans 15 amino acids. Germline-derived CDR1 and CDR2 are SGHTA and FQGNSA. The CDR3 nucleotides are TGTGCCAGCAGCTTAGAGACAACCCCCACAGATACGCAGTATTTT. Amino acid sequence: CASSLETTPTDTQYF.

The gene calls are TRBV2 and TRBJ1-5; TRBD1 agrees at 10 bases. The CDR3 spans 16 residues. Germline V CDR1 and CDR2: SNHLY, FYNNEI. V shed 2 bases, J shed 2 bases, and the junction held 3 bases outside the gene matches. This CDR3 reads CASSEYGTGGNQPQHF. For the CDR3, the DNA is TGTGCCAGCAGTGAATACGGGACAGGGGGCAATCAGCCCCAGCATTTT. Complete variable domain (other parts from reference TRBV2 and TRBJ1-5): EPEVTQTPSHQVTQMGQEVILRCVPISNHLYFYWYRQILGQKVEFLVSFYNNEISEKSEIFDDQFSVERPDGSNFTLKIRSTKLEDSAMYFCASSEYGTGGNQPQHFGDGTRLSIL.

A note on this clone: The same CDR3 also results from other DNA sequences found in this sample. The chain uses TRBV30 and TRBJ2-7; D gene ambiguous. V was cut by 3 bases and J by 2 bases, with 8 bases left in between. The germline V gene has CDR1 GTSNPN and CDR2 SVGIG (reference sequence). The CDR3 spans 12 residues. In nucleotides, the CDR3 is TGTGCCTGGAGCCCAGGAACCTACGAGCAGTACTTC. Encoded protein: CAWSPGTYEQYF.

The J gene is TRBJ1-5, the V gene TRBV30, with 10 bases aligning to TRBD1. The CDR3 covers 16 residues. Trimming took 2 bases from V and 4 from J; bases not matched to a gene: 8. Germline V gene lookup returns CDR1 GTSNPN and CDR2 SVGIG (reference sequence). DNA for the CDR3: TGTGCCTGGAGTTCTCTAGGACAGGGGGGTAATCAGCCCCAGCATTTT. Protein product: CAWSSLGQGGNQPQHF.

The rearrangement joins TRBV4-2 to TRBJ1-1; D perhaps matches TRBD1 (6 bases). The ends were cut back, 5 bases at V and 3 bases at J, with 13 bases in the middle. Germline CDR1 LGHNA, CDR2 YNFKEQ. CDR3 size: 14 residues. CDR3 DNA sequence: TGTGCCAGCAGCAGCAGGGGTAGGGACACTGAAGCTTTCTTT. Its translation is CASSSRGRDTEAFF.

The genes are TRBV7-8 and TRBJ2-5; D is ambiguous. Per germline, CDR1 SGHVS and CDR2 FQNEAQ. The CDR3 spans 12 residues. Between the trimmed V and J ends, which lost 5 bases and 2 bases, there was a span of 6 bases. CDR3 sequence: CASSPNQETQYF. The DNA for the CDR3 is TGTGCCAGCAGCCCAAATCAAGAGACCCAGTACTTC.

This chain connects TRBV28 to TRBJ2-1; 7 bases fit TRBD2. J was trimmed by 1 base and V by 4 bases; bases with no gene match: 13. Germline loops: CDR1 MDHEN, CDR2 SYDVKM. This CDR3 is built from 18 residues. The CDR3 loop reads CASSSPQKRGGSYNEQFF. The CDR3, as DNA: TGTGCCAGCAGTTCCCCCCAGAAGCGGGGAGGATCCTACAATGAGCAGTTCTTC.

The V and J genes are TRBV30 and TRBJ1-2; D remains ambiguous. CDR3 length equals 13 residues. V gave up 2 bases and J gave up 5 bases, with 12 bases separating them. Germline lookup yields CDR1 GTSNPN and CDR2 SVGIG (reference sequence). For the CDR3, the DNA is TGTGCCTGGAGTAGATTACAGCCTTATGGCTACACCTTC. Its translation: CAWSRLQPYGYTF.

The gene calls are TRBV28 and TRBJ1-4, with TRBD1 as a possible D gene (5 bases). There are 14 residues in the CDR3. The V gene lost 6 bases and the J gene lost 0 bases, with 8 bases spanning the gap. Looked up from germline, CDR1 is MDHEN and CDR2 is SYDVKM. CDR3 amino acids: CASSTGATNEKLFF. CDR3 DNA sequence: TGTGCCAGCAGCACAGGAGCAACTAATGAAAAACTGTTTTTT.

The chain is built from TRBV6-1 and TRBJ2-7; the match to TRBD1 covers 8 bases. The CDR3 is 15 amino acids. Germline V gene data show CDR1 as MNHNS and CDR2 as SASEGT. The trim removed 3 bases at V and 4 bases at J, leaving 8 bases unmatched. The chain's CDR3 is CASSDPWTGWYEQYF. CDR3 DNA sequence: TGTGCCAGCAGTGACCCGTGGACAGGGTGGTACGAGCAGTACTTC.